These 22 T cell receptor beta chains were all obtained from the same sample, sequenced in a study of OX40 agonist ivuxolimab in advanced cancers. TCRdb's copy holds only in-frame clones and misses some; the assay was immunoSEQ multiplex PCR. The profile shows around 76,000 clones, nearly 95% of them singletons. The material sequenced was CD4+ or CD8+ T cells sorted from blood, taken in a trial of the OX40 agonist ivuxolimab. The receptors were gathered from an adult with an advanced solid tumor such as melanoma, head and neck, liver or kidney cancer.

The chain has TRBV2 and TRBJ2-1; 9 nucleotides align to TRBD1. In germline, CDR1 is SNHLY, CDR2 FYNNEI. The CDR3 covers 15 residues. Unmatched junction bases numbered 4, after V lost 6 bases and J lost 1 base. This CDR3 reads CASRETGGSYNEQFF. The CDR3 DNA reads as TGTGCCAGCAGGGAGACAGGGGGTTCCTACAATGAGCAGTTCTTC.

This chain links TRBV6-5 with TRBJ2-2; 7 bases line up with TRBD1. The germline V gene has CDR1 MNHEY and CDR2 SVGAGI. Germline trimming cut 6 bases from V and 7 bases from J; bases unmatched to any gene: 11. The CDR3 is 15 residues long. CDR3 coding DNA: TGTGCCAGCAGGCCGGGACAGATATCATTCGGGGAGCTGTTTTTT. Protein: CASRPGQISFGELFF.

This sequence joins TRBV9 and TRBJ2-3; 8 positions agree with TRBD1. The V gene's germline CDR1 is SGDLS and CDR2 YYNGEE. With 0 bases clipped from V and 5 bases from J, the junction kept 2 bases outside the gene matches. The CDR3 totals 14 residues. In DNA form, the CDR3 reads TGTGCCAGCAGCGTAGGCAGGGGGCTAGATACGCAGTATTTT. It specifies CASSVGRGLDTQYF.

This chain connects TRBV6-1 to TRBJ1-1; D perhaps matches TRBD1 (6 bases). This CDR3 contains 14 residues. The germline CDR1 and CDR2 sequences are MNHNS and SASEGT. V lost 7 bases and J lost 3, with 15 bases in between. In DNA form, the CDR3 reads TGTGCCAGCACCCCAGGACAGTCGTACACTGAAGCTTTCTTT. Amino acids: CASTPGQSYTEAFF.

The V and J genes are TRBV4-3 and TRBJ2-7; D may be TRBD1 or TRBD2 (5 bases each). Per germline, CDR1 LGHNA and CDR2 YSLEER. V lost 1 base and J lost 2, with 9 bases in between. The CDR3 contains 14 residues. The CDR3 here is CASSQAGRAYEQYF. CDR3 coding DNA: TGCGCCAGCAGCCAAGCGGGACGGGCCTACGAGCAGTACTTC.

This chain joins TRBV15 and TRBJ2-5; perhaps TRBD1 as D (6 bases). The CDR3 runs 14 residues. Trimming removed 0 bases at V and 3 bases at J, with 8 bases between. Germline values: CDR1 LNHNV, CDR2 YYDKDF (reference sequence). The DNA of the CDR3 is TGTGCCACCAGCAGAGAGGCAGGGGAAGAGACCCAGTACTTC. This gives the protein CATSREAGEETQYF. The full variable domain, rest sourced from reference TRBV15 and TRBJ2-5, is DAMVIQNPRYQVTQFGKPVTLSCSQTLNHNVMYWYQQKSSQAPKLLFHYYDKDFNNEADTPDNFQSRRPNTSFCFLDIRSPGLGDTAMYLCATSREAGEETQYFGPGTRLLVL.

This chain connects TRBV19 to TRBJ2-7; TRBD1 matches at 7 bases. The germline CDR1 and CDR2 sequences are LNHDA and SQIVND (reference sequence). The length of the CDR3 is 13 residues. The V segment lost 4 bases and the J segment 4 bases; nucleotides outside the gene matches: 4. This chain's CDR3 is CASSTLQGYEQYF. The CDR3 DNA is TGTGCCAGTAGTACCTTACAGGGGTACGAGCAGTACTTC.

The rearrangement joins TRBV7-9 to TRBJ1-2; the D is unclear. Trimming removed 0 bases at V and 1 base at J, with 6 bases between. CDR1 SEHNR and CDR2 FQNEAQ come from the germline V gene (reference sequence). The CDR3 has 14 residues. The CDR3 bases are TGTGCCAGCAGCTTAGCCGGGGATAACTATGGCTACACCTTC. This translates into CASSLAGDNYGYTF.

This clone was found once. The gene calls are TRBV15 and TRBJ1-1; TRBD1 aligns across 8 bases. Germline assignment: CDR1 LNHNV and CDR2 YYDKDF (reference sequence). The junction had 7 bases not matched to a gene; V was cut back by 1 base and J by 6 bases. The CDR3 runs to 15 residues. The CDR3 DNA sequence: TGTGCCACCAGCAGAGCACGACAGGGGTTTTCTGAAGCTTTCTTT. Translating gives CATSRARQGFSEAFF. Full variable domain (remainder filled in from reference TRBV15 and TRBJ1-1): DAMVIQNPRYQVTQFGKPVTLSCSQTLNHNVMYWYQQKSSQAPKLLFHYYDKDFNNEADTPDNFQSRRPNTSFCFLDIRSPGLGDTAMYLCATSRARQGFSEAFFGQGTRLTVV.

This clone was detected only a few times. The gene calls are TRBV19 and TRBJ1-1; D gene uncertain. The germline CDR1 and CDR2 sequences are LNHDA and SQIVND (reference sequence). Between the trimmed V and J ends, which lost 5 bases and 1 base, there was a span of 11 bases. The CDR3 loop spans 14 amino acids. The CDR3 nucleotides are TGTGCCAGTAGTTACGACCTTCGGAACACTGAAGCTTTCTTT. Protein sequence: CASSYDLRNTEAFF.

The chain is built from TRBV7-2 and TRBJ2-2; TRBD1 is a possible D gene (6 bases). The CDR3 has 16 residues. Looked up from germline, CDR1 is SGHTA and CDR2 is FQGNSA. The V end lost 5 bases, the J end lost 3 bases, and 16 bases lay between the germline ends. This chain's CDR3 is CASSPTGNPYTGELFF. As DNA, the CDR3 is TGTGCCAGCAGCCCTACAGGGAACCCTTACACCGGGGAGCTGTTTTTT.

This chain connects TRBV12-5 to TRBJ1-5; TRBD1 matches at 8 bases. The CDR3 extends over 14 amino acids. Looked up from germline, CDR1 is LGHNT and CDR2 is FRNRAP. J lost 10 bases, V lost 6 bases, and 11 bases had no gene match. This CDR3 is CASGPTGTGYPQHF. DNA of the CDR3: TGTGCTAGTGGCCCCACCGGGACAGGTTACCCCCAGCATTTT.

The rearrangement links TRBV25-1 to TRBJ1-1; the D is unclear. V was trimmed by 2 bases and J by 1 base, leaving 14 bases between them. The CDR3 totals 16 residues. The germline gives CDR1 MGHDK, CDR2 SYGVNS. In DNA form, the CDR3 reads TGTGCCAGCAGTGAAGGGGAGCAGCAGGCGAACACTGAAGCTTTCTTT. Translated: CASSEGEQQANTEAFF.

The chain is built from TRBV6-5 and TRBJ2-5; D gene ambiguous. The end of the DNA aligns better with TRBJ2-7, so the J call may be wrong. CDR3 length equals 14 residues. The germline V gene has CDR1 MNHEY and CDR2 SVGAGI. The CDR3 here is CASSYGEAYYEQYF. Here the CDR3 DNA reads TGTGCCAGCAGTTACGGGGAAGCCTACTACGAGCAGTACTTC.

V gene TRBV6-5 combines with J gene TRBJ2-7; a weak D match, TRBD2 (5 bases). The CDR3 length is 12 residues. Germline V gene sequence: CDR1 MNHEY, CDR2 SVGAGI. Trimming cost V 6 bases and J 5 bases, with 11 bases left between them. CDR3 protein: CASSPTGNEQYF. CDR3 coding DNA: TGTGCCAGCAGCCCCACGGGGAACGAGCAGTACTTC.

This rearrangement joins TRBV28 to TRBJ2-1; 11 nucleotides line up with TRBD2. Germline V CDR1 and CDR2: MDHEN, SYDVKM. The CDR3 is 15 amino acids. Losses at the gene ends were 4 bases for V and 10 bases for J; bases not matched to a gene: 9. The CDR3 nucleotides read TGTGCCAGCAGTTGGCCCACTAGCGGGAGTGGGGAGCAGTTCTTC. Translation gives CASSWPTSGSGEQFF.

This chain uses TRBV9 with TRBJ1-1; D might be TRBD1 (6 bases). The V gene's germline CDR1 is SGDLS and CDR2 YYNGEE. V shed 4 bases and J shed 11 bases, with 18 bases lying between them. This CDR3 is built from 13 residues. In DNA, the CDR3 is TGTGCCAGCAGCCCCGGGACACCGGAGGTGGCTTTCTTT. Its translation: CASSPGTPEVAFF.

CDR3 nucleotide sequence: TGTGCCAGCAGTTCCGGCCGGGACGGAACCTACGAGCAGTACTTC. Protein product: CASSSGRDGTYEQYF. The chain couples TRBV27 to TRBJ2-7; D may match TRBD1 or TRBD2 (5 bases each). The CDR3 is 15 residues long. The V and J ends lost 4 bases and 2 bases respectively, with 15 bases between them. Germline V gene sequence: CDR1 MNHEY, CDR2 SMNVEV (reference sequence).

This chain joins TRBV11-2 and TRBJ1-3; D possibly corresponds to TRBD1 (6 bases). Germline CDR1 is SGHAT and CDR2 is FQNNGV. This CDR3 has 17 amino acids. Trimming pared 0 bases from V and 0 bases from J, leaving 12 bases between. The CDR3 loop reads CASSLDGGHSSGNTIYF. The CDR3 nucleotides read TGTGCCAGCAGCTTAGATGGGGGACATAGCTCTGGAAACACCATATATTTT. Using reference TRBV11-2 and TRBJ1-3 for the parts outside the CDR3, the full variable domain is EAGVAQSPRYKIIEKRQSVAFWCNPISGHATLYWYQQILGQGPKLLIQFQNNGVVDDSQLPKDRFSAERLKGVDSTLKIQPAKLEDSAVYLCASSLDGGHSSGNTIYFGEGSWLTVV.

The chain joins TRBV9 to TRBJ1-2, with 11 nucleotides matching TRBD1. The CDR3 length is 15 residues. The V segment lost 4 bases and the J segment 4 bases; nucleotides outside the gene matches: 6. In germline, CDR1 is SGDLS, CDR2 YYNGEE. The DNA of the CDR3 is TGTGCCAGCAGCTTATGGACAGGGGGCAGCTATGGCTACACCTTC. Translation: CASSLWTGGSYGYTF.

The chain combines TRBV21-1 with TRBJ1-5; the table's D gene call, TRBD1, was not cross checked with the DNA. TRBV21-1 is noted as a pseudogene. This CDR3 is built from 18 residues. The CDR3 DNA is TGTGCCAGCACTCCAGGGCTGACAGGGAGTCATAGCAATCAGCCCCAGCATTTT. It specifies CASTPGLTGSHSNQPQHF.

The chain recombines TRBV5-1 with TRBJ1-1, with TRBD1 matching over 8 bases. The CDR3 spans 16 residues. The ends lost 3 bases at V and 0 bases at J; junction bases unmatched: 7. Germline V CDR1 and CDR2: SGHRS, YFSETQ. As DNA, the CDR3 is TGCGCCAGCAGCTATGGACAGGGAGGAGTGAACACTGAAGCTTTCTTT. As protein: CASSYGQGGVNTEAFF.